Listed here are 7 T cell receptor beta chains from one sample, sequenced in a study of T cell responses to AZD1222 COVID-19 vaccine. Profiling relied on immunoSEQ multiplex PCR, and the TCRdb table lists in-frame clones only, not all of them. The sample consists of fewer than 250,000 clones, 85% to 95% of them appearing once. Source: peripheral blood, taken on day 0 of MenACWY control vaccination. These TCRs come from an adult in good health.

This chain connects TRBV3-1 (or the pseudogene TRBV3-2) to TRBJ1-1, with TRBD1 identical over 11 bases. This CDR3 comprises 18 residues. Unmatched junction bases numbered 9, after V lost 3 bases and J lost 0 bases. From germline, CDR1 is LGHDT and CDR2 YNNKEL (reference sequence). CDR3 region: CASSHPGTGGYMNTEAFF. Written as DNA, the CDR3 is TGTGCCAGCAGCCACCCCGGGACAGGGGGTTACATGAACACTGAAGCTTTCTTT.

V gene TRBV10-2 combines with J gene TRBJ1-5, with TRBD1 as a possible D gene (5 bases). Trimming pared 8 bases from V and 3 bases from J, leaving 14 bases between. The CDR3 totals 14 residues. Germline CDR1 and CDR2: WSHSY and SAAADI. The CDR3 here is CASGTALNNQPQHF. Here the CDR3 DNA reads TGCGCCAGCGGGACCGCCCTTAACAATCAGCCCCAGCATTTT.

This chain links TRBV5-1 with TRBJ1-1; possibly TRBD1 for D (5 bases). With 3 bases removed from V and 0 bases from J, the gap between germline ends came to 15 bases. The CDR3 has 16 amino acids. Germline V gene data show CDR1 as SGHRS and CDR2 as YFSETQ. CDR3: CASSSDPGTVNTEAFF. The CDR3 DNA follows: TGCGCCAGCAGCTCGGACCCCGGGACGGTGAACACTGAAGCTTTCTTT.

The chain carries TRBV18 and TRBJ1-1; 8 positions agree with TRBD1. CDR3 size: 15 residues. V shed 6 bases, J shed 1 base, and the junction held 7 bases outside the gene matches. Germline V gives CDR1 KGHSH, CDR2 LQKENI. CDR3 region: CASSRGQGSNTEAFF. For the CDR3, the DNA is TGTGCCAGCTCGCGAGGACAGGGCTCGAACACTGAAGCTTTCTTT. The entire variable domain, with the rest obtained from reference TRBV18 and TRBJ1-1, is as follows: NAGVMQNPRHLVRRRGQEARLRCSPMKGHSHVYWYRQLPEEGLKFMVYLQKENIIDESGMPKERFSAEFPKEGPSILRIQQVVRGDSAAYFCASSRGQGSNTEAFFGQGTRLTVV.

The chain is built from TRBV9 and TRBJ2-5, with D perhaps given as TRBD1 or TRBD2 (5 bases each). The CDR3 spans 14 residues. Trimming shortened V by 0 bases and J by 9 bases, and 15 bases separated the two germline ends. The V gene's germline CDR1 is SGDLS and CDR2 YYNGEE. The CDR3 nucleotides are TGTGCCAGCAGCGTAGATCACTCCTTGGGGGCCCAGTACTTC. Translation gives CASSVDHSLGAQYF.

The CDR3 reads CASKDSPSYEQYF. The CDR3 DNA reads as TGTGCCAGCAAGGACAGTCCCTCCTACGAGCAGTACTTC. The gene calls are TRBV3-1 (or the pseudogene TRBV3-2) and TRBJ2-7; D is possibly TRBD1 (6 bases). V was pared by 7 bases and J by 0 bases, with 10 bases between. This CDR3 contains 13 residues. Germline loops: CDR1 LGHDT, CDR2 YNNKEL (reference sequence).

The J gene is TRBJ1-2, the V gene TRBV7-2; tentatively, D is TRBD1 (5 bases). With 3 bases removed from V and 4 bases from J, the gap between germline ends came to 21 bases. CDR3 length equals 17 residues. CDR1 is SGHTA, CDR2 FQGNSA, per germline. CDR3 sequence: CASSFLLGGSPPYGYTF. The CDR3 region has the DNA TGTGCCAGCAGCTTCCTCCTGGGGGGTAGCCCCCCCTATGGCTACACCTTC.